The 2 T cell receptor beta chains below all came from one sample that was sequenced in a study of shared clonotypes between healthy human individuals. Measured with immunoSEQ multiplex PCR; TCRdb has only the in-frame clones, and not every one. The sample records about 2 million clones, approximately 94% being singletons. CD45RO-negative cells were positively selected for CCR7, leaving out terminally differentiated effector memory CD45RA+ cells. Sequencing was done on a sample of naive CD8+ T cells sorted from blood. These receptors all stem from a man younger than 30 in good health.

As for this clone: The same CDR3 arises from other DNA sequences in this sample as well. V usage is TRBV4-1 and J usage is TRBJ1-1, with no clear D. The CDR3 loop spans 13 amino acids. V lost 3 bases to trimming and J lost 3 bases, with 8 bases between them. Germline V gene data show CDR1 as MGHRA and CDR2 as YSYEKL. The CDR3 DNA is TGCGCCAGCAGCCAGGCGACGGACACTGAAGCTTTCTTT. Its protein product is CASSQATDTEAFF.

The CDR3 sequence: CASSSDLAVNEQFF. In nucleotides, the CDR3 is TGTGCCAGCAGCTCAGACTTAGCCGTCAATGAGCAGTTCTTC. The chain couples TRBV5-4 to TRBJ2-1; D unclear. Germline V CDR1 and CDR2: SGHNT, YYREEE (reference sequence). This CDR3 region has 14 residues. Trimming cost V 3 bases and J 6 bases, with 13 bases left between them.